The clone carrying this T cell receptor beta chain came up once. Its antigen is still unknown. Germline is not matched at one junction end, which may reflect a read error. The sample comes from a study of blood T cells in healthy people across ages. The overall study: With template switching, about one barcoded beta molecule was captured per two T cells.

There are 15 residues in the CDR3. Germline V lookup: CDR1 SGHVS, CDR2 FQNEAQ. Then a second PCR, running about 6 to 12 cycles, was carried out with a sample-barcoded 5' primer and a J-beta primer mix. Tags on each cDNA molecule came from a template-switch adaptor with 12 random nucleotides. TCRdb redid the calling of the 5' RACE reads with MiXCR, one entry per CDR3 protein. Altogether approximately 880,000 distinct CDR3 sequences are present, about 48% being singletons, with the ten largest covering over 10%. Study results and limitations: A strong correlation was seen between TCR beta diversity and naive T cell percentage.

Input material: blood. The chain combines TRBV7-8 with TRBJ1-6; D is unresolved. The TCR comes from a man aged 30-40 years in good health. This CDR3 is CACTPGSSYNSPLHF. The CDR3 DNA sequence: TGTGCCTGCACACCGGGGAGCTCCTATAATTCACCCCTCCACTTC. Complete variable domain (other parts from reference TRBV7-8 and TRBJ1-6): GAGVSQSPRYKVAKRGQDVALRCDPISGHVSLFWYQQALGQGPEFLTYFQNEAQLDKSGLPSDRFFAERPEGSVSTLKIQRTQQEDSAVYLCACTPGSSYNSPLHFGNGTRLTVT.